The 20 T cell receptor beta chains below come from one sample, sequenced in a study of OX40 agonist ivuxolimab in advanced cancers. Clones were read by immunoSEQ multiplex PCR, and TCRdb kept only the in-frame ones, dropping some. The table shows around 50,000 clones, with roughly nine tenths occurring only once. Sequencing was performed on CD4+ or CD8+ T cells sorted from blood, taken in a trial of the OX40 agonist ivuxolimab. The origin of the receptors is an adult with an advanced solid tumor such as melanoma, head and neck, liver or kidney cancer.

V is TRBV23-1 and J is TRBJ2-7; D is perhaps TRBD1 (6 bases). TRBV23-1 is filed as an ORF, its function uncertain. The CDR3 has 14 amino acids. V was pared by 2 bases and J by 3 bases, with 11 bases between. For the CDR3, the DNA is TGCGCCAGCAGTCAACGACAGGTAAACTACGAGCAGTACGTC. Protein product: CASSQRQVNYEQYV.

V gene TRBV7-9 combines with J gene TRBJ1-4; D unresolved. The V end was cut by 1 base, the J end by 8 bases, with 2 bases between. This CDR3 is built from 11 residues. CDR1 is SEHNR and CDR2 is FQNEAQ in the germline V gene (reference sequence). The CDR3 DNA reads TGTGCCAGCAGCTTAGACGAAAAACTGTTTTTT. Its protein product is CASSLDEKLFF.

A few counts support this clone. The rearrangement joins TRBV7-2 to TRBJ2-1, with 8 bases aligning to TRBD2. The CDR3 spans 14 residues. Germline lookup yields CDR1 SGHTA and CDR2 FQGNSA. V lost 5 bases to trimming and J lost 10 bases; unmatched junction nucleotides: 10. CDR3 amino acids: CASSPHDGRGEQFF. The DNA of the CDR3 is TGTGCCAGCAGCCCGCACGACGGGAGGGGGGAGCAGTTCTTC.

This clone was detected a few times. The CDR3 here is CASSSGTGGYVGYTF. For the CDR3, the DNA is TGCGCCAGCAGCTCCGGGACAGGGGGCTACGTCGGCTACACCTTC. The chain couples TRBV4-1 to TRBJ1-2; TRBD1 matches 12 bases. The V segment lost 5 bases and the J segment 8 bases; nucleotides outside the gene matches: 9. The CDR3 is made up of 15 amino acids. CDR1 is MGHRA and CDR2 is YSYEKL in the germline V gene.

The chain couples TRBV7-6 to TRBJ1-6; 7 bases fit TRBD1. The CDR3 spans 14 residues. Germline assignment: CDR1 SGHVS and CDR2 FNYEAQ. The V gene end was trimmed by 4 bases and the J gene end by 9 bases; junction bases not matched to a gene: 6. The CDR3 here is CASSSDRSLSPLHF. CDR3 nucleotides: TGTGCCAGCAGCTCGGACAGGAGTCTTTCACCCCTCCACTTT.

The chain is built from TRBV5-6 and TRBJ2-7; no firm D call. Trimming took 0 bases from V and 0 from J, leaving 4 bases between them. The CDR3 covers 13 residues. Germline CDR1 SGHDT, CDR2 YYEEEE. The CDR3 nucleotides are TGTGCCAGCAGCTTGGGCCGCTCCTACGAGCAGTACGTC. It yields the protein CASSLGRSYEQYV.

The chain joins TRBV11-2 to TRBJ1-2; perhaps TRBD1 as D (6 bases). V lost 1 base, J lost 5 bases, and 8 bases lay in between. Per the germline V gene, CDR1 is SGHAT and CDR2 is FQNNGV. This CDR3 region has 13 residues. CDR3 residues: CASSLGTAYGYTF. The CDR3 nucleotides are TGTGCCAGCAGCTTAGGGACAGCATATGGCTACACCTTC.

The rearrangement links TRBV5-1 to TRBJ2-5; D remains unclear. The germline V gene encodes CDR1 SGHRS and CDR2 YFSETQ. The CDR3 has 13 residues. V was clipped by 0 bases and J by 5 bases, with 8 bases between them. The CDR3 nucleotides read TGCGCCAGCAGCTTGGAGATCAAGGAGACCCAGTACTTC. Protein: CASSLEIKETQYF.

The chain carries TRBV2 and TRBJ2-3, with no clear D. V lost 1 base, J lost 4 bases, and 6 bases lay in between. This CDR3 is 13 amino acids long. Per the germline V gene, CDR1 is SNHLY and CDR2 is FYNNEI. CDR3 residues: CASSEDRADTQYF. In DNA, the CDR3 is TGTGCCAGCAGTGAAGACCGTGCAGATACGCAGTATTTT.

This chain links TRBV25-1 with TRBJ2-5; D is perhaps TRBD1 or TRBD2 (5 bases each). CDR1 and CDR2 (germline): MGHDK, SYGVNS. The CDR3 runs 11 residues. Deletions cut 4 bases from V and 5 bases from J, with 5 bases between. The CDR3 nucleotides read TGTGCCAGCAGTGGGGGGGAGACCCAGTACTTC. Its translation is CASSGGETQYF.

This chain uses TRBV21-1 with TRBJ2-1; the table's D gene call, TRBD2, was not cross checked with the DNA. TRBV21-1 is a known pseudogene. CDR3 length: 15 amino acids. DNA for the CDR3: TGTGCCAGCAGCAAAACTGCGGGCTCCTACAATGAGCAGTTCTTC. Translating it yields CASSKTAGSYNEQFF.

This clone was seen a single time. V is TRBV29-1 and J is TRBJ2-7, with 7 nucleotides matching TRBD2. Germline-derived CDR1 and CDR2 are SQVTM and ANQGSEA. The trim removed 3 bases at V and 5 bases at J, leaving 7 bases unmatched. This CDR3 is built from 13 residues. The CDR3 DNA is TGCAGCGTTGAGGGCGGGAGAGACAACGAGCAGTACTTC. Translation gives CSVEGGRDNEQYF.

The DNA of the CDR3 is TGTGCCACCAGCAGAGAGAGGGAGACCGGGGAGCTGTTTTTT. Translation: CATSRERETGELFF. The chain couples TRBV15 to TRBJ2-2, with D perhaps matching TRBD2 (5 bases). Trimming cost V 0 bases and J 5 bases, with 7 bases left between them. This CDR3 is built from 14 residues. Germline V gene sequence: CDR1 LNHNV, CDR2 YYDKDF (reference sequence).

This chain links TRBV14 with TRBJ1-4, with D uncertain. V was shortened by 0 bases and J by 0 bases, with 5 bases between the two germline ends. The CDR3 is 15 residues long. Germline V gene sequence: CDR1 SGHDN, CDR2 FVKESK. The CDR3: CASSQDGATNEKLFF. Written as DNA, the CDR3 is TGTGCCAGCAGCCAAGATGGAGCAACTAATGAAAAACTGTTTTTT.

This CDR3 is CASSQGETSGRFNGELFF. The CDR3 bases are TGCGCCAGCAGCCAGGGGGAGACTAGCGGGAGATTTAACGGGGAGCTGTTTTTT. The chain employs TRBV4-1 and TRBJ2-2; 12 positions match TRBD2. J was trimmed by 7 bases and V by 3 bases; bases with no gene match: 12. Germline loops: CDR1 MGHRA, CDR2 YSYEKL. The CDR3 length is 18 residues.

This sequence joins TRBV11-3 and TRBJ2-3; no clear D. V lost 3 bases and J 4 bases, leaving 5 bases between the germline ends. Germline assignment: CDR1 SGHNT and CDR2 YENEEA. The CDR3 extends over 12 amino acids. In nucleotides, the CDR3 is TGTGCCAGCAGCTTGGTAGCAGATACGCAGTATTTT. This encodes CASSLVADTQYF.

The gene calls are TRBV7-6 and TRBJ2-1; no reliable D call. This CDR3 spans 13 amino acids. CDR1 and CDR2 from the germline V gene are SGHVS and FNYEAQ. V dropped 1 base and J dropped 4 bases, with 5 bases sitting between them. CDR3 DNA: TGTGCCAGCAGCTTAGGGGAATACAATGAGCAGTTCTTC. The encoded protein is CASSLGEYNEQFF.

The V gene is TRBV4-3, the J gene TRBJ1-2; D is possibly TRBD1 (5 bases). The V gene lost 2 bases and the J gene lost 4 bases, with 17 bases spanning the gap. The length of the CDR3 is 16 residues. The germline V gene encodes CDR1 LGHNA and CDR2 YSLEER. CDR3: CASSQPSRGGSYGYTF. The CDR3 nucleotides are TGCGCCAGCAGCCAACCTAGCCGGGGGGGGAGCTATGGCTACACCTTC.

V gene TRBV7-2 combines with J gene TRBJ2-1; 7 nucleotides agree with TRBD1. Unmatched junction bases numbered 5, after V lost 1 base and J lost 5 bases. The CDR3 totals 15 residues. Germline V lookup: CDR1 SGHTA, CDR2 FQGNSA. The CDR3: CASSLGQGFDNEQFF. In DNA form, the CDR3 reads TGTGCCAGCAGCTTAGGACAGGGCTTCGACAATGAGCAGTTCTTC.

Note on this clone: This specimen includes other DNA sequences encoding the same CDR3. CDR3 nucleotide sequence: TGTGCCAGCAGTTCGGGTAACACTGAAGCTTTCTTT. Its protein product is CASSSGNTEAFF. V usage is TRBV27 and J usage is TRBJ1-1; the D is unclear. The CDR3 is made up of 12 amino acids. The V and J ends lost 4 bases and 2 bases respectively, with 5 bases between them. Per germline, CDR1 MNHEY and CDR2 SMNVEV (reference sequence).